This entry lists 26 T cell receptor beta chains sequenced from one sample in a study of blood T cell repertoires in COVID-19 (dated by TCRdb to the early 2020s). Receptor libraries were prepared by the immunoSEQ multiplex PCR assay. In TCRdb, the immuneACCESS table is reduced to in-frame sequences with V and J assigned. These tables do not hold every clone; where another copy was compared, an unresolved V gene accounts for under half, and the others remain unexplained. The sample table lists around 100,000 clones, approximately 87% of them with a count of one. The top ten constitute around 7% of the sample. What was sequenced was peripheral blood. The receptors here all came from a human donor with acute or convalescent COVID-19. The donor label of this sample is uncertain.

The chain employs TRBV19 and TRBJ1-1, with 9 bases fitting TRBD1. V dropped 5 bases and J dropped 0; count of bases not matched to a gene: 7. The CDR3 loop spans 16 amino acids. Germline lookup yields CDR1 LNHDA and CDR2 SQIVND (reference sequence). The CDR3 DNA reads TGTGCCAGTAGTCCCCGGACAGGGGCCATGAACACTGAAGCTTTCTTT. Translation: CASSPRTGAMNTEAFF.

CDR3 residues: CASSITTSGYNEQFF. The CDR3 bases are TGTGCCAGTAGTATCACGACTAGCGGGTACAATGAGCAGTTCTTC. This sequence joins TRBV19 and TRBJ2-1; TRBD2 matches at 10 bases. CDR1 LNHDA and CDR2 SQIVND come from the germline V gene (reference sequence). The J segment lost 4 bases and the V segment lost 3 bases, leaving 3 bases of the junction unmatched. The CDR3 runs 15 residues.

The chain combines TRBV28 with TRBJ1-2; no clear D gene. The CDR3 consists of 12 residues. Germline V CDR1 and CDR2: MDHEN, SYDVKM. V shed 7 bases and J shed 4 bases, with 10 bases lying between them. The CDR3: CASKEGFYGYTF. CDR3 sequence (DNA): TGTGCCAGCAAAGAGGGATTCTATGGCTACACCTTC.

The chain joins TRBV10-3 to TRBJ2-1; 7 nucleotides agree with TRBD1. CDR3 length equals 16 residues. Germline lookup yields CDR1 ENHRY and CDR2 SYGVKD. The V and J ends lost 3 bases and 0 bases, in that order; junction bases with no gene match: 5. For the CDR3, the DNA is TGTGCCATCAGTGAAAGCAGGGGGAGCTCCTACAATGAGCAGTTCTTC. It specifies CAISESRGSSYNEQFF.

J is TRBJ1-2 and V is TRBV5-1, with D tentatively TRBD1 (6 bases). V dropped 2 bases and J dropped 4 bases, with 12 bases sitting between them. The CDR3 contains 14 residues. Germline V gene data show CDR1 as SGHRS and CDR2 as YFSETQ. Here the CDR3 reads CASSLAGQSYGYTF. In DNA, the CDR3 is TGCGCCAGCAGCTTAGCCGGACAGAGCTATGGCTACACCTTC.

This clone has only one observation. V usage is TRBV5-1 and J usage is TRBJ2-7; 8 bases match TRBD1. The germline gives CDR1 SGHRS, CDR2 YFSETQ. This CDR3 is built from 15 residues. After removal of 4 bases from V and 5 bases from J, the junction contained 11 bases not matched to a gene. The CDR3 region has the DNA TGCGCCAGCAGCAAGACAGGGGAGAGGGCGGACGAGCAGTACTTC. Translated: CASSKTGERADEQYF. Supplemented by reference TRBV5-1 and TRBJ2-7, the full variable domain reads KAGVTQTPRYLIKTRGQQVTLSCSPISGHRSVSWYQQTPGQGLQFLFEYFSETQRNKGNFPGRFSGRQFSNSRSEMNVSTLELGDSALYLCASSKTGERADEQYFGPGTRLTVT.

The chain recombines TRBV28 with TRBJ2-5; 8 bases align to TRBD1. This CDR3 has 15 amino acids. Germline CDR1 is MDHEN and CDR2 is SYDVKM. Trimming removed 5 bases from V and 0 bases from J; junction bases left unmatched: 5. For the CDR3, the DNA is TGTGCCAGCAGTCCTAGGACAGGGTACCAAGAGACCCAGTACTTC. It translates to CASSPRTGYQETQYF.

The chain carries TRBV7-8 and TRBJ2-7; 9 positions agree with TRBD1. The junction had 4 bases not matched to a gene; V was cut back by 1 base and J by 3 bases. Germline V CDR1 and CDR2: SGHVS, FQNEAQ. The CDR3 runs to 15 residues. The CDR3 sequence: CASSLVETGGYEQYF. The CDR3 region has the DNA TGTGCCAGCAGCTTAGTGGAGACAGGGGGCTACGAGCAGTACTTC.

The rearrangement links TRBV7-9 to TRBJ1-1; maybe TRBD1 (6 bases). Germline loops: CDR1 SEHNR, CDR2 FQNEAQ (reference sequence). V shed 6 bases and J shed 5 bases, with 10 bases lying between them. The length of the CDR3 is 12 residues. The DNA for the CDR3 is TGTGCCAGCAGTTCTGGACAGACTGAAGCTTTCTTT. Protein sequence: CASSSGQTEAFF.

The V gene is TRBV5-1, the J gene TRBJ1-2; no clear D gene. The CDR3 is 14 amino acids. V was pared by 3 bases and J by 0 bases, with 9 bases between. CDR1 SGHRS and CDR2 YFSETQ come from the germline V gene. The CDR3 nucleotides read TGCGCCAGCAGCTCGGATGGAGCTAACTATGGCTACACCTTC. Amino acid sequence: CASSSDGANYGYTF.

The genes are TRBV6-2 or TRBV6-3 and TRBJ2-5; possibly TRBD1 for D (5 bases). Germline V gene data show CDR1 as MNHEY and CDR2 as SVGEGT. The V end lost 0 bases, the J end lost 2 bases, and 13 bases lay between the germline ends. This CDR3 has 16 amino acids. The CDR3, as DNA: TGTGCCAGCAGTTACTCGGCAGCAGGGTGGCAAGAGACCCAGTACTTC. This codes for CASSYSAAGWQETQYF.

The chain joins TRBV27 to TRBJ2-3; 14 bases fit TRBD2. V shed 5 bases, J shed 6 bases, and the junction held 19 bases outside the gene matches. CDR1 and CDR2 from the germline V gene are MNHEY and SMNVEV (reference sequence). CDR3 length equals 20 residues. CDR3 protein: CASSPGGTSGGARRRDTQYF. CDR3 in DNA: TGTGCCAGCAGTCCAGGAGGGACTAGCGGGGGAGCTAGAAGGAGGGATACGCAGTATTTT.

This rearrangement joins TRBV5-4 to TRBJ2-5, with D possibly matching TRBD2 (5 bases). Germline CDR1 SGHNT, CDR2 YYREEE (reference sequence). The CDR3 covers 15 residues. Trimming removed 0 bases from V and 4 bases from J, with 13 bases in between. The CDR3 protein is CASSLAVSVRETQYF. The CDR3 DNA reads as TGTGCCAGCAGCTTGGCGGTTAGCGTGAGAGAGACCCAGTACTTC.

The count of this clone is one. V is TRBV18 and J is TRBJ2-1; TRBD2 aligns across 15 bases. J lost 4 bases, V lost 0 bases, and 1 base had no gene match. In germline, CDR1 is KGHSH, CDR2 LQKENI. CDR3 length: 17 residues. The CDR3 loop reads CASSPPGLAGGYNEQFF. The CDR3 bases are TGTGCCAGCTCACCACCTGGACTAGCGGGGGGGTACAATGAGCAGTTCTTC. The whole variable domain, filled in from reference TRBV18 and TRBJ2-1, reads NAGVMQNPRHLVRRRGQEARLRCSPMKGHSHVYWYRQLPEEGLKFMVYLQKENIIDESGMPKERFSAEFPKEGPSILRIQQVVRGDSAAYFCASSPPGLAGGYNEQFFGPGTRLTVL.

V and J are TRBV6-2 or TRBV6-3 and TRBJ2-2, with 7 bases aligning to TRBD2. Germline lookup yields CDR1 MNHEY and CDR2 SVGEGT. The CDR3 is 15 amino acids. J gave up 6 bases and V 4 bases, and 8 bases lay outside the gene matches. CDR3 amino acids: CASSWRGRGPGELFF. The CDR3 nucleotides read TGTGCCAGCAGTTGGCGGGGGAGGGGTCCCGGGGAGCTGTTTTTT.

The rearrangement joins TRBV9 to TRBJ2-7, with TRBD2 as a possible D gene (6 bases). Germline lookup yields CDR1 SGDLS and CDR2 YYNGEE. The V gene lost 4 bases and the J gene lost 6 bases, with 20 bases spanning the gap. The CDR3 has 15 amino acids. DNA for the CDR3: TGTGCCAGCAGCCTCGGCGGGGAAATTTATGGCGAGCAGTACTTC. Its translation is CASSLGGEIYGEQYF.

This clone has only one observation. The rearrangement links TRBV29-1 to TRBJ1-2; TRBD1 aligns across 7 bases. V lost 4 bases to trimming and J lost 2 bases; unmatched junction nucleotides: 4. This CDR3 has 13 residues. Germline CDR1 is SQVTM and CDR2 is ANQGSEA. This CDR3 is CSVVRGQNYGYTF. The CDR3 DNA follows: TGCAGCGTTGTCCGGGGACAGAACTATGGCTACACCTTC. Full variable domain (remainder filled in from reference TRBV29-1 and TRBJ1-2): SAVISQKPSRDICQRGTSLTIQCQVDSQVTMMFWYRQQPGQSLTLIATANQGSEATYESGFVIDKFPISRPNLTFSTLTVSNMSPEDSSIYLCSVVRGQNYGYTFGSGTRLTVV.

CDR3 residues: CASSPTTTGLIYYGYTF. CDR3 DNA sequence: TGCGCCAGCAGTCCGACAACAACGGGGTTAATATACTATGGCTACACCTTC. This chain connects TRBV5-1 to TRBJ1-2; D ambiguous. V gave up 5 bases and J gave up 3 bases, with 23 bases separating them. The CDR3 has 17 amino acids. Looked up from germline, CDR1 is SGHRS and CDR2 is YFSETQ.

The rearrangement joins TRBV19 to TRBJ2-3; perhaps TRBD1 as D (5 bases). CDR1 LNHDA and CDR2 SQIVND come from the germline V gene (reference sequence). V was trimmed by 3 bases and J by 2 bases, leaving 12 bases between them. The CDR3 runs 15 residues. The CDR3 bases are TGTGCCAGTAGTATGAAGGCACAGGTCACAGATACGCAGTATTTT. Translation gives CASSMKAQVTDTQYF. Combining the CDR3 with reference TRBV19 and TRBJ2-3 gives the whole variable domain DGGITQSPKYLFRKEGQNVTLSCEQNLNHDAMYWYRQDPGQGLRLIYYSQIVNDFQKGDIAEGYSVSREKKESFPLTVTSAQKNPTAFYLCASSMKAQVTDTQYFGPGTRLTVL.

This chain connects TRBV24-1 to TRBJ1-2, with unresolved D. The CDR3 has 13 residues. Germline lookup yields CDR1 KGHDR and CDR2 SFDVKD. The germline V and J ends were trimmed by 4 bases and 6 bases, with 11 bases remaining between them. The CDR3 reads CATSDHVEDGYTF. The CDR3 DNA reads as TGTGCCACCAGTGACCATGTGGAGGATGGCTACACCTTC.

CDR3 DNA sequence: TGTGCCAGCAGCAAGAGGACAGGGGGAGGGGAGACCCAGTACTTC. This translates into CASSKRTGGGETQYF. The chain combines TRBV9 with TRBJ2-5; 10 bases map to TRBD1. V shed 4 bases and J 5 bases; nucleotides not matched to a gene: 8. This CDR3 spans 15 amino acids. Germline values: CDR1 SGDLS, CDR2 YYNGEE.

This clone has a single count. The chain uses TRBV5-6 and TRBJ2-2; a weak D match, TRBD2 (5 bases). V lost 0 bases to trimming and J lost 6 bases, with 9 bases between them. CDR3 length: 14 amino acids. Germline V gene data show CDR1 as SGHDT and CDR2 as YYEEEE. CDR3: CASSLGGSAGELFF. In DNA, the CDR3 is TGTGCCAGCAGCTTGGGAGGGTCCGCCGGGGAGCTGTTTTTT.

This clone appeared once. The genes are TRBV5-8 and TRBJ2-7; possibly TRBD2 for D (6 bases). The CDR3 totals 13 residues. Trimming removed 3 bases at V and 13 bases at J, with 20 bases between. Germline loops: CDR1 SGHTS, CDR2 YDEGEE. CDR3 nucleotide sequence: TGTGCCAGCAGCTCCACTCGGACGGCGGGAAGATACTTC. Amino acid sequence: CASSSTRTAGRYF.

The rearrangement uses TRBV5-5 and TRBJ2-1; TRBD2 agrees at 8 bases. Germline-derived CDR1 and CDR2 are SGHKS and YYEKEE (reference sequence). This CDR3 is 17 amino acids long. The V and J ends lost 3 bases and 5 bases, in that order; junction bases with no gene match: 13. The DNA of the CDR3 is TGTGCCAGCAGCTCTCTCGCGGGGCGGGGGGACCACAATGAGCAGTTCTTC. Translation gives CASSSLAGRGDHNEQFF.

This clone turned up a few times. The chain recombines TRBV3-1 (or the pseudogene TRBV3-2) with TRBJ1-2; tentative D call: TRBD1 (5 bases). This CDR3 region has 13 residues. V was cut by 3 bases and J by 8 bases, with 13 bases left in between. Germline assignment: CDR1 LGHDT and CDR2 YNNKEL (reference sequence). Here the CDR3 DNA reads TGTGCCAGCAGCCAGGGTAAAGGGGAAGGCTACACCTTC. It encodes CASSQGKGEGYTF.

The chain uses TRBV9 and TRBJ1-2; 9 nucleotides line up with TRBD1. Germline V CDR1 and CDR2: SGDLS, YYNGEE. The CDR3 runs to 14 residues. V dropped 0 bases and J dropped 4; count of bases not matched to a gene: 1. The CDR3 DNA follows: TGTGCCAGCAGCGTAGAGGACAGGGGCTATGGCTACACCTTC. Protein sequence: CASSVEDRGYGYTF.